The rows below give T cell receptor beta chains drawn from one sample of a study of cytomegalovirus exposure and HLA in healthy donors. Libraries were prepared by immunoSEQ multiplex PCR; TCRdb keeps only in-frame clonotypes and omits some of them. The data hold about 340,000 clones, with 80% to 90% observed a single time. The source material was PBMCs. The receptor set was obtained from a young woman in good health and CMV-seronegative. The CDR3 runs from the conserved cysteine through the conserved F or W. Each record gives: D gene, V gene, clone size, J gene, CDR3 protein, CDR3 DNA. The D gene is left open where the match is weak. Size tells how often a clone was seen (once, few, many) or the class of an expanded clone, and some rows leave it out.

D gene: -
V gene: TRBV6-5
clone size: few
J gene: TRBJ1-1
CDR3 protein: CASIRKPGRDTEAFF
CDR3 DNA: TGTGCCAGCATCCGTAAGCCAGGCAGGGACACTGAAGCTTTCTTT

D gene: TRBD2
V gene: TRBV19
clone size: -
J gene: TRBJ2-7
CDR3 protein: CASSIATGGGYEQYF
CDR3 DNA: TGTGCCAGTAGTATCGCGACGGGAGGAGGTTACGAGCAGTACTTC

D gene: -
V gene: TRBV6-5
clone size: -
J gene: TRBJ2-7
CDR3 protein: CASQGDPSYEQYF
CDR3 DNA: TGTGCCAGCCAAGGGGATCCCTCCTACGAGCAGTACTTC

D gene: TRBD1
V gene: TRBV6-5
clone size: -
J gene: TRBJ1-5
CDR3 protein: CASSYSEGAPQHF
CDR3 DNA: TGTGCCAGCAGTTACTCAGAGGGGGCTCCCCAGCATTTT

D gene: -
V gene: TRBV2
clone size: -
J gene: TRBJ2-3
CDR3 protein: CASMEDQSQTDTQYF
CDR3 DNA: TGTGCCAGCATGGAGGATCAGTCTCAAACAGATACGCAGTATTTT

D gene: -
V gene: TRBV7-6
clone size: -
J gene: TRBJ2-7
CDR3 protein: CASSPQGGGSYEQYF
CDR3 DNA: TGTGCCAGCAGCCCCCAGGGGGGCGGCTCCTACGAGCAGTACTTC

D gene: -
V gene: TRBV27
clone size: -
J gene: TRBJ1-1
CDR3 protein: CASSSLSTEAFF
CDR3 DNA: TGTGCCAGCAGTTCGCTAAGCACTGAAGCTTTCTTT

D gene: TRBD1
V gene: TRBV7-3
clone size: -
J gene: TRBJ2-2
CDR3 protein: CASSRDSDAGELFF
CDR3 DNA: TGTGCCAGCAGCCGGGACAGCGATGCCGGGGAGCTGTTTTTT

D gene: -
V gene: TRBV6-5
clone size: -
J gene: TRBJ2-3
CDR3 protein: CASSYTAGGTDTQYF
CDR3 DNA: TGTGCCAGCAGTTACACGGCAGGCGGGACAGATACGCAGTATTTT

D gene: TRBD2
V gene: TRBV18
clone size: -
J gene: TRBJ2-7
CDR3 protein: CASSPGSGRAYEQYF
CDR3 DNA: TGTGCCAGCTCACCAGGTAGCGGGAGGGCCTACGAGCAGTACTTC

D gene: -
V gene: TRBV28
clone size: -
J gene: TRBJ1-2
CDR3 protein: CASSLGRGYGYTF
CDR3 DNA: TGTGCCAGCAGTTTGGGCAGGGGCTATGGCTACACCTTC

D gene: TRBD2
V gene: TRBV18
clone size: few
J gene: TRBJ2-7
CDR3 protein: CASSPNLGLAGGGLYEQYF
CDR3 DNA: TGTGCCAGCTCACCAAACCTCGGACTAGCGGGAGGTGGACTCTACGAGCAGTACTTC

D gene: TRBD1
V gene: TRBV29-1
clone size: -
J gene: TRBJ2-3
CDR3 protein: CSVEGGDRGDTDTQYF
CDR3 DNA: TGCAGCGTTGAGGGTGGGGACAGGGGGGACACAGATACGCAGTATTTT